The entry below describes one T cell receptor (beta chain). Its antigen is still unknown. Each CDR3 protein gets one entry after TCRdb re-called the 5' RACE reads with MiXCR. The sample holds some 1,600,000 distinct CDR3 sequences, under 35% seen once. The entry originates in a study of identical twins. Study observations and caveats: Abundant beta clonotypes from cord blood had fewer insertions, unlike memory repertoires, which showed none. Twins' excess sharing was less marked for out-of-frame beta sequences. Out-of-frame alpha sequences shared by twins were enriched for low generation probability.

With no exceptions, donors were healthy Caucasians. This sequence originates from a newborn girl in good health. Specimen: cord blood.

CDR3 in amino acids: CASSPDAPITYGYTF. Written as DNA, the CDR3 is TGTGCCAGCAGCCCAGACGCACCGATCACCTATGGCTACACCTTC. The chain uses TRBV27 and TRBJ1-2, with D unclear. CDR3 length: 15 amino acids. Trimming removed 6 bases from V and 4 bases from J, with 18 bases in between. CDR1 is MNHEY, CDR2 SMNVEV, per germline (reference sequence).